This note documents a single TCR beta chain sequence. Antigen unknown. Since it is a stray read in a library aimed at alpha chains, this beta chain has a size that is not meaningful. One entry per CDR3 protein results from TCRdb running MiXCR on the 5' RACE reads. This sample has about 270 distinct CDR3 sequences, with roughly a third found just once. The data stem from a study of spatial heterogeneity in lung cancer. Time point of the sample: sample taken at primary tumor resection. Donation came from about 72 patients with untreated early-stage non-small cell lung cancer. Overall study results and limits: Tumor mutation count correlated with how many alpha and beta TCRs expanded intratumorally.

Looked up from germline, CDR1 is MGHRA and CDR2 is YSYEKL. The CDR3 is 14 amino acids. The V and J ends lost 1 base and 2 bases respectively, with 9 bases between them. The genes are TRBV4-1 and TRBJ2-7; the D gene is possibly TRBD1 (5 bases). The receptor's source is a male donor with early-stage non-small cell lung cancer. The material was lung tumor tissue, obtained at surgery. CDR3 nucleotide sequence: TGCGCCAGCAGCCAAGTAGGGGATGCCTACGAGCAGTACTTC. Encoded protein: CASSQVGDAYEQYF.